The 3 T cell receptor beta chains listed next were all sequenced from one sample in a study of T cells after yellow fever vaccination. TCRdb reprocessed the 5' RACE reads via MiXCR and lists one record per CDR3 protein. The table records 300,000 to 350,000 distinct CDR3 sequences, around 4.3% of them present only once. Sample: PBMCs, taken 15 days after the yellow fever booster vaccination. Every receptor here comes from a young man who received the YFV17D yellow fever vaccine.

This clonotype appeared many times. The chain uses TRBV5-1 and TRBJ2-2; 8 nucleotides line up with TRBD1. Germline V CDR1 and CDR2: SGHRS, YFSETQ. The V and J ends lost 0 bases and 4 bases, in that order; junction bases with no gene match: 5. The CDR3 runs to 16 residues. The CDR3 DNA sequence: TGCGCCAGCAGCTTGGCTGGACAGGGACGCACCGGGGAGCTGTTTTTT. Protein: CASSLAGQGRTGELFF.

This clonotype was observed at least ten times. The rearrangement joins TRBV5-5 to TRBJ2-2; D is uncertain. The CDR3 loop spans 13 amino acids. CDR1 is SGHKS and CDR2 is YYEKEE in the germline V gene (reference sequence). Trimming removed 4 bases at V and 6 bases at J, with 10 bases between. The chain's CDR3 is CASSPRQAGELFF. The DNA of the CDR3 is TGTGCCAGCAGCCCGCGCCAGGCCGGGGAGCTGTTTTTT.

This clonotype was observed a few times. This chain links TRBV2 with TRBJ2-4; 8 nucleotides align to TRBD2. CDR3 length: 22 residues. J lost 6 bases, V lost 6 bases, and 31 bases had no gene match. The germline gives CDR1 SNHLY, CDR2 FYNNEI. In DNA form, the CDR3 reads TGTGCCAGCAGCACGAACGTTCCGGTTCCTAGCGGGCGCGGCAGAGATTTAAACATTCAGTACTTC. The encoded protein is CASSTNVPVPSGRGRDLNIQYF.